Below are 14 T cell receptor beta chains sequenced from a single sample in a study of tumor-infiltrating lymphocytes in localized non-small cell lung cancer. Measured with immunoSEQ multiplex PCR; TCRdb has only the in-frame clones, and not every one. This sample has 9,500 to 12,000 clones; 60% occur once, and the top ten carry roughly a tenth. Sequencing input: uninvolved lung tissue not adjacent to the tumor. The origin of the receptors is a human donor with non-small cell lung cancer.

This clone appeared once. V gene TRBV6-5 combines with J gene TRBJ2-5, with D possibly matching TRBD2 (6 bases). This CDR3 region has 15 residues. Trimming removed 6 bases at V and 4 bases at J, with 18 bases between. The germline V gene has CDR1 MNHEY and CDR2 SVGAGI. CDR3 protein: CASSSTGGGRETQYF. The CDR3 DNA reads TGTGCCAGCAGCTCCACCGGCGGAGGGAGAGAGACCCAGTACTTC.

V is TRBV15 and J is TRBJ2-7; possible D gene TRBD2, 6 bases. Trimming cost V 0 bases and J 7 bases, with 13 bases left between them. The CDR3 consists of 14 residues. Germline CDR1 is LNHNV and CDR2 is YYDKDF (reference sequence). The CDR3 here is CATSRDAGSMEQYF. CDR3 bases: TGTGCCACCAGCAGAGACGCCGGGAGCATGGAGCAGTACTTC.

This clone was counted a few times. This CDR3 reads CASSPRGGNYEQYF. CDR3 in DNA: TGTGCCAGCAGCCCACGGGGAGGAAACTACGAGCAGTACTTC. V and J are TRBV9 and TRBJ2-7; a possible D gene is TRBD2 (6 bases). Germline CDR1 reads SGDLS; CDR2 reads YYNGEE. V was cut by 4 bases and J by 3 bases, with 14 bases left in between. The CDR3 consists of 14 residues.

By share of the sample, this clone is medium-sized. V and J are TRBV5-1 and TRBJ2-2, with 7 bases identical to TRBD2. CDR1 and CDR2 from the germline V gene are SGHRS and YFSETQ. CDR3 length: 14 residues. The junction had 6 bases not matched to a gene; V was cut back by 6 bases and J by 4 bases. The CDR3 nucleotides are TGCGCCAGCAAGAACGGGGGGACCACCGGGGAGCTGTTTTTT. Translation gives CASKNGGTTGELFF.

V and J are TRBV2 and TRBJ2-7; 9 bases fit TRBD1. Trimming took 8 bases from V and 3 from J; bases not matched to a gene: 8. The germline gives CDR1 SNHLY, CDR2 FYNNEI. The CDR3 has 14 amino acids. CDR3 loop: CASGGGTGYYEQYF. The CDR3 DNA follows: TGTGCCAGCGGCGGAGGGACAGGGTACTACGAGCAGTACTTC.

V and J are TRBV5-1 and TRBJ1-4, with 7 bases identical to TRBD1. Germline CDR1 is SGHRS and CDR2 is YFSETQ. There are 13 residues in the CDR3. V gave up 4 bases and J gave up 8 bases; unmatched junction bases: 5. The CDR3 DNA is TGCGCCAGCAGCCCGGGACAGTCGGAAAAACTGTTTTTT. Translating it yields CASSPGQSEKLFF.

The chain combines TRBV28 with TRBJ2-7, with a possible D match to TRBD2 (5 bases). The germline gives CDR1 MDHEN, CDR2 SYDVKM. This CDR3 is 12 amino acids long. The V end was cut by 5 bases, the J end by 3 bases, with 8 bases between. The CDR3 protein is CASSQRIYEQYF. The DNA of the CDR3 is TGTGCCAGCAGTCAGCGGATCTACGAGCAGTACTTC.

This clone was counted a few times. The V call is TRBV4-1, the J call TRBJ1-2; D is possibly TRBD1 (6 bases). CDR1 MGHRA and CDR2 YSYEKL come from the germline V gene. This CDR3 contains 13 residues. V shed 4 bases and J shed 8 bases, with 14 bases lying between them. This CDR3 is CASSRRTVEGYTF. The CDR3 bases are TGCGCCAGCAGCCGACGGACAGTGGAAGGCTACACCTTC.

The V and J genes are TRBV7-8 and TRBJ1-5; D is unclear. This CDR3 has 16 residues. Germline CDR1 reads SGHVS; CDR2 reads FQNEAQ. V was trimmed by 1 base and J by 0 bases, leaving 10 bases between them. CDR3 sequence (DNA): TGTGCCAGCAGCTTAGGTCGGGATTATAGCAATCAGCCCCAGCATTTT. Protein: CASSLGRDYSNQPQHF.

V gene TRBV7-2 combines with J gene TRBJ1-6, with 8 positions matching TRBD1. Germline CDR1 is SGHTA and CDR2 is FQGNSA. CDR3 length: 15 amino acids. J lost 10 bases, V lost 2 bases, and 7 bases had no gene match. The CDR3 DNA follows: TGTGCCAGCAGCTTACGGACAGGGAGGGACTCACCCCTCCACTTT. Protein: CASSLRTGRDSPLHF.

The chain couples TRBV28 to TRBJ1-2; D unresolved. This CDR3 contains 12 residues. Germline loops: CDR1 MDHEN, CDR2 SYDVKM. Trimming left V 1 base short and J 7 bases short, with 7 bases between. The CDR3 spells CASSLYGGGYTF. The CDR3 region has the DNA TGTGCCAGCAGTTTATATGGCGGTGGCTACACCTTC.

This rearrangement joins TRBV28 to TRBJ1-1; D unclear. Deletions cut 7 bases from V and 12 bases from J, with 18 bases between. Germline assignment: CDR1 MDHEN and CDR2 SYDVKM. This CDR3 has 12 residues. The chain's CDR3 is CASKVADEASFF. The CDR3 bases are TGTGCCAGCAAGGTGGCAGACGAAGCGTCTTTCTTT.

This clone was seen only a few times. Other DNA sequences within the sample encode an identical CDR3. V is TRBV28 and J is TRBJ1-5; D is undetermined. Looked up from germline, CDR1 is MDHEN and CDR2 is SYDVKM. The V gene lost 3 bases and the J gene lost 4 bases, with 7 bases spanning the gap. The CDR3 covers 13 residues. CDR3 DNA sequence: TGTGCCAGCAGTTTTCAGAGGAATCAGCCCCAGCATTTT. Protein sequence: CASSFQRNQPQHF. The complete variable domain, with remaining parts taken from reference TRBV28 and TRBJ1-5, reads DVKVTQSSRYLVKRTGEKVFLECVQDMDHENMFWYRQDPGLGLRLIYFSYDVKMKEKGDIPEGYSVSREKKERFSLILESASTNQTSMYLCASSFQRNQPQHFGDGTRLSIL.

This clone was detected a few times. The chain couples TRBV2 to TRBJ1-5; 8 bases map to TRBD1. CDR3 length: 15 residues. Unmatched junction bases numbered 2, after V lost 4 bases and J lost 0 bases. Per germline, CDR1 SNHLY and CDR2 FYNNEI. The CDR3 spells CASSGTGNSNQPQHF. CDR3 DNA: TGTGCCAGCAGTGGGACAGGGAATAGCAATCAGCCCCAGCATTTT.